This record looks at one TCR beta chain sequence and its context. Its specificity is not known. The sample originates from a study of shared clonotypes between healthy human individuals. General study points: Larger estimated richness was generally seen in naive subsets than in memory subsets. Clonotypes not shared had lower generation probabilities than those common to all four donors.

The CDR3 loop spans 14 amino acids. Germline loops: CDR1 LGHNA, CDR2 YSLEER. Trimming took off 4 bases at V and 14 bases at J, with 22 bases between the two ends. CD8 memory combined CD45RO+ cells with CCR7-negative CD45RA+ TemRA cells. Repertoires were generated with immunoSEQ multiplex PCR, while TCRdb's copy carries only in-frame clones and drops some. The table lists fewer than 350,000 clones, roughly 84% of them singletons, with about 17% in the top ten. Sequenced input: memory CD8+ T cells sorted from blood. Subset: CD45RO+ cells pooled with CCR7-negative TemRA cells. This sequence originates from a young man in good health. The chain couples TRBV4-3 to TRBJ2-3; D might be TRBD2 (5 bases). CDR3 coding DNA: TGCGCCAGCAGCCCAATACGCGGGCTAAATCTTAGGTATTTT. Amino acids: CASSPIRGLNLRYF.